This T cell receptor beta chain emerged from a study of shared clonotypes between healthy human individuals. Regarding the study as a whole: Relative to their counterparts shared across all four donors, non-shared clonotypes exhibited diminished generation probabilities. Sampling used blood alone; tissue repertoires probably differ. Generally, naive subsets came out with larger estimated richness than memory subsets.

V shed 0 bases and J shed 7 bases, with 16 bases lying between them. Per the germline V gene, CDR1 is LGHNA and CDR2 is YSLEER. CDR3 size: 15 residues. CD45RO-negative cells were positively selected for CCR7, leaving out terminally differentiated effector memory CD45RA+ cells. Points on this clone: Its antigen remains unknown.

Replicate PCRs run on sorted subsets employed 200 ng DNA, some 33,000 T cell genomes. Using immunoSEQ multiplex PCR, the repertoire was profiled, and TCRdb retains in-frame clones only, with some absent. This table has under 1 million clones, about 92% appearing once. The origin of this receptor is a man aged 25-40 years in good health. The material sequenced was naive CD8+ T cells sorted from blood. This chain uses TRBV4-3 with TRBJ2-7, with D possibly matching TRBD2 (6 bases). DNA of the CDR3: TGCGCCAGCAGCCAAGACGCGGGGTCCCCTCGGGAGCAGTACTTC. It encodes CASSQDAGSPREQYF.